The source of this TCR beta chain is a study of shared clonotypes between healthy human individuals. CD45RO-negative, CCR7-positively selected cells formed the naive CD8 fraction, excluding terminally differentiated effector memory CD45RA+ cells. All donors qualified as healthy HIV-negative adults and had experienced no recent acute infections or vaccinations. Generated by immunoSEQ multiplex PCR, the TCRdb table keeps only in-frame clones and is missing some. Here the sample spans approximately 600,000 clones, around 96% being singletons. Study-wide points: As a rule, naive subsets had a larger estimated richness than memory subsets.

This clone was picked up one time. Its antigen remains unidentified. The sample consisted of naive CD8+ T cells sorted from blood. The receptor was isolated from a woman younger than 45 in good health.

CDR3 residues: CASSLGGGLMGEQYF. CDR3 nucleotide sequence: TGTGCCAGCAGCTTAGGGGGGGGATTAATGGGCGAGCAGTACTTC. The chain employs TRBV7-6 and TRBJ2-7; TRBD2 matches at 7 bases. Germline loops: CDR1 SGHVS, CDR2 FNYEAQ. Losses at the gene ends were 1 base for V and 6 bases for J; bases not matched to a gene: 9. The CDR3 loop spans 15 amino acids.